These T cell receptor beta chains were read from a single sample in a study of molecular identifiers for immune sequencing clone quantification. MiXCR, applied by TCRdb to the PCR reads, yields one record per CDR3 protein. The sample gives about half a million distinct CDR3 sequences, 20% to 25% of which show up once; 0.7% to 0.95% is in the top ten. The sample taken for sequencing was naive CD8+ T cells from blood, with Jurkat cell RNA spiked in. The receptors stem from a human donor in good health. Some libraries in this study had Jurkat cell RNA spiked in. Both conserved end residues are part of each CDR3. Size is stated for part of the rows, as once, few or many counts, or as a class when the clone is expanded.

V	J	length	size	CDR3
TRBV12-3/TRBV12-4	TRBJ2-7	12	few	CASSSLGHEQYF
TRBV30	TRBJ2-1	15	NA	CAWSVLGLAGSEQFF
TRBV7-9	TRBJ1-1	14	many	CASSLEHKGTEAFF
TRBV6-6	TRBJ2-7	15	NA	CASSYLIDTSYEQYF
TRBV28	TRBJ2-7	11	few	CASSRTIEQYF
TRBV7-9	TRBJ1-1	11	NA	CASSLLNRAFF
TRBV27	TRBJ1-2	15	NA	CASSTTGTGAYGYTF
TRBV6-1	TRBJ2-7	14	many	CASTVRQAYYEQYF
TRBV20-1	TRBJ2-7	15	many	CSARDPHGLSYEQYF
TRBV29-1	TRBJ2-7	11	NA	CSITGVNEQYF
TRBV6-2/TRBV6-3	TRBJ2-5	15	many	CASSRTSGSSETQYF
TRBV6-1	TRBJ1-1	14	NA	CASSDGSGLPGAFF
TRBV3-1	TRBJ2-3	15	NA	CASRQVAGGLDTQYF
TRBV7-6	TRBJ2-3	18	many	CASSSGLAGGPSRDTQYF
TRBV3-1	TRBJ2-7	16	few	CASSSGRLAGAYEQYF
TRBV5-1	TRBJ1-3	15	many	CASSLPTGVGNTIYF
TRBV4-1	TRBJ2-7	15	NA	CASSLAAGEGFEQYF
TRBV4-3	TRBJ2-7	16	few	CASGQDAGGGSYEQYF
TRBV28	TRBJ2-3	15	many	CASSPAGVGPDTQYF